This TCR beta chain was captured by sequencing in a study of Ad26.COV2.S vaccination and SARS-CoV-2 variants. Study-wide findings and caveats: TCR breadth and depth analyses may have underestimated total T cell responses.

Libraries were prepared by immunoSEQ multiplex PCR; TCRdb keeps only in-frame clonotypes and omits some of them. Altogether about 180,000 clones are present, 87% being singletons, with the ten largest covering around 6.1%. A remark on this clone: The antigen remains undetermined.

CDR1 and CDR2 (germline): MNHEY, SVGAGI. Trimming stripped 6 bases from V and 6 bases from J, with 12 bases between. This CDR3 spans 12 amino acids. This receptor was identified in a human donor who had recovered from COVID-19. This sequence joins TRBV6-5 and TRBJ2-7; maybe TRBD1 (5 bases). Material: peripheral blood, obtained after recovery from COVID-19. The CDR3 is CASRNQGGEQYF. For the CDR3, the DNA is TGTGCCAGCAGGAACCAGGGCGGCGAGCAGTACTTC.